This TCR beta chain emerged from a study of T cells in women clearing cervical HPV infection. Measured with immunoSEQ multiplex PCR; TCRdb has only the in-frame clones, and not every one. The data include fewer than 40,000 clones; the top ten clones carry roughly 1.5%. The CDR3 loop spans 15 amino acids. Germline trimming cut 6 bases from V and 2 bases from J; bases unmatched to any gene: 11. CDR1 is SQVTM and CDR2 is ANQGSEA in the germline V gene. A word on this clone: Its antigen is unknown. The sequence runs out 3 residues before the end of the CDR3; the remainder is reconstructed from the germline J gene.

Study outcomes and limitations: Cases carried less TRBV6-7 than controls: about 0.1% versus 0.15%.

Sequencing input: blood buffy coat. The TCR sequence derives from a woman aged 18 to 75 with a cervical HPV16 infection that either progressed to CIN3+ or cleared (not recorded which). The chain has TRBV29-1 and TRBJ2-3, with 7 bases matching TRBD1. CDR3 residues: CSVGTVSWATDTQYF. The sequenced CDR3 bases are TGCAGCGTCGGGACAGTCTCCTGGGCCACAGATACG.